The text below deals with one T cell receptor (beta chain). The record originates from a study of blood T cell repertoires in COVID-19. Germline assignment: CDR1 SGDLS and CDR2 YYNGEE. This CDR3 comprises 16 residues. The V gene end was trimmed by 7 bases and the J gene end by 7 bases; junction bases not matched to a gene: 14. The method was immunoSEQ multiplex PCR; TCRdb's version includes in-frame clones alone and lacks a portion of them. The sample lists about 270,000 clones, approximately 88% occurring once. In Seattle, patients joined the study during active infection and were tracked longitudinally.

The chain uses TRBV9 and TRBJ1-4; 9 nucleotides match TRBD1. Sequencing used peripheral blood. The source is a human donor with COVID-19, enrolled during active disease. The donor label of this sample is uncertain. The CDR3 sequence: CASVEKGQGEGEKLFF. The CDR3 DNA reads TGTGCCAGCGTTGAAAAGGGACAGGGCGAGGGTGAAAAACTGTTTTTT.